This T cell receptor (beta chain) is drawn from a study of T cell responses to AZD1222 COVID-19 vaccine. Study-wide results and limits: Repertoire collection took place solely once the T cell response had peaked. Of the AZD1222 recipients, only 5 to 7 were seropositive at baseline. Donors were chiefly white British, with a greater number of females, and clonal diversity was perhaps underestimated. Reportedly, nearly half of unique spike TCRs recognized epitopes outside B.1.351/B.1.1.7 mutations.

Trimming stripped 5 bases from V and 2 bases from J, with 16 bases between. The CDR3 covers 15 residues. CDR1 is SGHVS and CDR2 is FQNEAQ in the germline V gene. Points on this clone: Its antigen is unidentified.

TCRdb keeps only in-frame clones here, not all; method: immunoSEQ multiplex PCR. The sample includes approximately 100,000 clones, about 87% seen only once; the top ten take 3% to 3.5%. This clonotype was sampled from an adult in good health. Sequenced here: peripheral blood, sampled on day 0 of AZD1222 vaccination. This chain connects TRBV7-8 to TRBJ2-7, with no clear D. The CDR3 region is CASSLRSYLAYEQYF. The CDR3 bases are TGTGCCAGCAGCCTACGGAGCTACCTGGCCTACGAGCAGTACTTC.